One and the same sample provided the 32 T cell receptor beta chains below, sequenced in a study of blood T cell repertoires in COVID-19. Sequencing used immunoSEQ multiplex PCR; TCRdb keeps in-frame clones, though not all of them. The table includes about 250,000 clones, under 90% detected once. Material for sequencing was PBMCs or T cells enriched from blood (not recorded which). The receptors originated from a man aged 40-55 years who had recovered from COVID-19.

This clone was seen a single time. The chain combines TRBV5-1 with TRBJ2-1; 7 bases map to TRBD2. Germline CDR1 SGHRS, CDR2 YFSETQ. This CDR3 is built from 13 residues. V lost 3 bases to trimming and J lost 10 bases; unmatched junction nucleotides: 7. The CDR3 spells CASSYTGGWEQFF. CDR3 DNA: TGCGCCAGCAGCTACACGGGAGGATGGGAGCAGTTCTTC.

The rearrangement uses TRBV28 and TRBJ2-1; 7 bases fit TRBD1. This CDR3 contains 14 residues. With 1 base clipped from V and 7 bases from J, the junction kept 4 bases outside the gene matches. The germline V gene encodes CDR1 MDHEN and CDR2 SYDVKM. The CDR3 coding sequence is TGTGCCAGCAGTTTATACAAGACAGGGAATGAGCAGTTCTTC. It specifies CASSLYKTGNEQFF.

The rearrangement uses TRBV27 and TRBJ2-1; 7 positions agree with TRBD2. This CDR3 has 15 amino acids. CDR1 is MNHEY, CDR2 SMNVEV, per germline (reference sequence). Unmatched junction bases numbered 9, after V lost 3 bases and J lost 7 bases. CDR3 sequence: CASSFSGGPGNEQFF. As DNA, the CDR3 is TGTGCCAGCAGTTTCTCGGGAGGACCCGGGAATGAGCAGTTCTTC.

The chain combines TRBV5-4 with TRBJ2-2, with 11 bases identical to TRBD1. V lost 2 bases and J lost 5; bases outside the gene matches: 11. CDR1 SGHNT and CDR2 YYREEE come from the germline V gene (reference sequence). This CDR3 comprises 18 residues. CDR3 protein: CASSLGGDRGLSTGELFF. The CDR3 nucleotides are TGTGCCAGCAGCTTAGGAGGGGACAGGGGGTTATCTACCGGGGAGCTGTTTTTT. Full variable domain (outside the CDR3, taken from reference TRBV5-4 and TRBJ2-2): ETGVTQSPTHLIKTRGQQVTLRCSSQSGHNTVSWYQQALGQGPQFIFQYYREEENGRGNFPPRFSGLQFPNYSSELNVNALELDDSALYLCASSLGGDRGLSTGELFFGEGSRLTVL.

The V gene is TRBV30, the J gene TRBJ2-7; 11 nucleotides match TRBD2. This CDR3 is built from 15 residues. Germline loops: CDR1 GTSNPN, CDR2 SVGIG (reference sequence). J lost 2 bases, V lost 0 bases, and 3 bases had no gene match. The CDR3 loop is CAWSVRTSGPYEQYF. CDR3 DNA sequence: TGTGCCTGGAGTGTAAGGACTAGCGGGCCCTACGAGCAGTACTTC. Supplemented by reference TRBV30 and TRBJ2-7, the full variable domain reads SQTIHQWPATLVQPVGSPLSLECTVEGTSNPNLYWYRQAAGRGLQLLFYSVGIGQISSEVPQNLSASRPQDRQFILSSKKLLLSDSGFYLCAWSVRTSGPYEQYFGPGTRLTVT.

This clone was picked up a small number of times. Other nucleotide sequences in the sample specify the same CDR3. The rearrangement joins TRBV11-2 to TRBJ1-2; 7 nucleotides line up with TRBD1. Trimming at V came to 5 bases and at J to 3 bases, leaving 3 bases not matched to a gene. Germline CDR1 and CDR2: SGHAT and FQNNGV. The CDR3 totals 13 residues. The CDR3 here is CASSPGTDYGYTF. CDR3 nucleotides: TGTGCCAGCAGCCCAGGGACAGACTATGGCTACACCTTC.

This chain connects TRBV30 to TRBJ1-1, with 7 positions matching TRBD1. The CDR3 contains 12 residues. Germline CDR1 GTSNPN, CDR2 SVGIG (reference sequence). With V trimmed by 4 bases and J by 5 bases, 4 bases remained unmatched. This CDR3 is CAWIRGETEAFF. The CDR3 nucleotides are TGTGCCTGGATCAGGGGGGAGACTGAAGCTTTCTTT.

The chain employs TRBV5-1 and TRBJ2-6, with TRBD1 identical over 10 bases. This CDR3 has 20 residues. The germline gives CDR1 SGHRS, CDR2 YFSETQ. Germline trimming cut 2 bases from V and 1 base from J; bases unmatched to any gene: 12. CDR3 nucleotide sequence: TGCGCCAGCAGCTTACGACCTCCGGGACAGGGGTATTCTGGGGCCAACGTCCTGACTTTC. Residues: CASSLRPPGQGYSGANVLTF.

The chain combines TRBV30 with TRBJ1-5, with TRBD1 matching over 7 bases. This CDR3 is built from 15 residues. Per the germline V gene, CDR1 is GTSNPN and CDR2 is SVGIG (reference sequence). Unmatched junction bases numbered 12, after V lost 3 bases and J lost 7 bases. The CDR3: CAWSATGLTYQPQHF. As DNA, the CDR3 is TGTGCCTGGAGCGCGACAGGGCTTACCTACCAGCCCCAGCATTTT.

CDR3 residues: CASSQDLKFEQFF. Here the CDR3 DNA reads TGCGCCAGCAGCCAAGATTTAAAATTTGAGCAGTTCTTC. The chain recombines TRBV4-3 with TRBJ2-1, with unresolved D. The V and J ends lost 0 bases and 9 bases respectively, with 9 bases between them. This CDR3 comprises 13 residues. The germline gives CDR1 LGHNA, CDR2 YSLEER.

The chain couples TRBV19 to TRBJ1-2; D is perhaps TRBD1 (6 bases). Germline V CDR1 and CDR2: LNHDA, SQIVND (reference sequence). The V end lost 5 bases, the J end lost 6 bases, and 16 bases lay between the germline ends. This CDR3 has 14 residues. For the CDR3, the DNA is TGTGCCAGTAGTCCTTCGTGGGCAGGGGATGGCTACACCTTC. Translated: CASSPSWAGDGYTF.

V gene TRBV20-1 combines with J gene TRBJ2-7; D gene uncertain. The germline V gene has CDR1 DFQATT and CDR2 SNEGSKA (reference sequence). This CDR3 contains 10 residues. V was pared by 3 bases and J by 3 bases, with 3 bases between. CDR3 region: CSASGYEQYF. CDR3 DNA: TGCAGTGCTAGCGGCTACGAGCAGTACTTC.

The V call is TRBV25-1, the J call TRBJ2-3; D may be TRBD1 (6 bases). This CDR3 is 13 amino acids long. Germline assignment: CDR1 MGHDK and CDR2 SYGVNS. V shed 5 bases and J shed 4 bases, with 10 bases lying between them. The CDR3 coding sequence is TGTGCCAGCAGTTATCAGGGGTCAGATACGCAGTATTTT. Residues: CASSYQGSDTQYF.

This clone was seen once. The chain is built from TRBV24-1 and TRBJ2-5; no clear D. Germline lookup yields CDR1 KGHDR and CDR2 SFDVKD. Trimming cost V 4 bases and J 5 bases, with 10 bases left between them. The CDR3 consists of 13 residues. The CDR3 here is CATSEGVRETQYF. The CDR3 DNA reads TGTGCCACCAGTGAAGGAGTTCGGGAGACCCAGTACTTC.

This clone was counted a few times. The CDR3 is CASSEAPELEAFF. CDR3 in DNA: TGTGCCAGCAGTGAAGCTCCCGAACTTGAAGCTTTCTTT. J is TRBJ1-1 and V is TRBV6-1; no reliable D call. The CDR3 extends over 13 amino acids. V lost 0 bases and J 7 bases, leaving 9 bases between the germline ends. Germline loops: CDR1 MNHNS, CDR2 SASEGT.

The chain recombines TRBV2 with TRBJ2-7, with 10 bases identical to TRBD2. Trimming took 0 bases from V and 5 from J; bases not matched to a gene: 7. Germline lookup yields CDR1 SNHLY and CDR2 FYNNEI. This CDR3 has 16 amino acids. The CDR3 bases are TGTGCCAGCAGTGAAGCGTGGCTAGCGGGAGCTGACGAGCAGTACTTC. It translates to CASSEAWLAGADEQYF. Full variable domain (missing parts from reference TRBV2 and TRBJ2-7): EPEVTQTPSHQVTQMGQEVILRCVPISNHLYFYWYRQILGQKVEFLVSFYNNEISEKSEIFDDQFSVERPDGSNFTLKIRSTKLEDSAMYFCASSEAWLAGADEQYFGPGTRLTVT.

The chain employs TRBV29-1 and TRBJ2-2; 9 positions match TRBD2. There are 15 residues in the CDR3. V dropped 4 bases and J dropped 2; count of bases not matched to a gene: 5. The V gene's germline CDR1 is SQVTM and CDR2 ANQGSEA. As DNA, the CDR3 is TGCAGCGTTGGTCGACTAGCGGAAAACACCGGGGAGCTGTTTTTT. Amino acids: CSVGRLAENTGELFF.

The V and J genes are TRBV27 and TRBJ1-6; D is undetermined. This CDR3 has 15 amino acids. Trimming took off 1 base at V and 7 bases at J, with 11 bases between the two ends. Per germline, CDR1 MNHEY and CDR2 SMNVEV (reference sequence). CDR3 protein: CASSLFARENSPLHF. For the CDR3, the DNA is TGTGCCAGCAGTTTATTTGCAAGAGAGAATTCACCCCTCCACTTT.

The J gene is TRBJ2-7, the V gene TRBV4-1; TRBD1 is a possible D gene (6 bases). Trimming took off 2 bases at V and 9 bases at J, with 17 bases between the two ends. CDR1 and CDR2 from the germline V gene are MGHRA and YSYEKL. The CDR3 runs to 14 residues. CDR3 bases: TGCGCCAGCAGCCAACCCTCCCGGACAGCCCGGCAGTACTTC. This codes for CASSQPSRTARQYF.

The rearrangement uses TRBV3-1 (or the pseudogene TRBV3-2) and TRBJ1-2, with unresolved D. CDR3 length: 12 amino acids. The V end lost 3 bases, the J end lost 6 bases, and 8 bases lay between the germline ends. Germline loops: CDR1 LGHDT, CDR2 YNNKEL (reference sequence). The CDR3 here is CASSHTGDGYTF. Written as DNA, the CDR3 is TGTGCCAGCAGCCATACCGGGGATGGCTACACCTTC.

The chain recombines TRBV15 with TRBJ1-2; tentative D call: TRBD1 (6 bases). The V end lost 0 bases, the J end lost 7 bases, and 15 bases lay between the germline ends. Germline V gene data show CDR1 as LNHNV and CDR2 as YYDKDF (reference sequence). The CDR3 sequence is 15 residues long. The CDR3 DNA is TGTGCCACCAGCAGAGATATCGCAGGGGCACCTGGCTACACCTTC. Translated: CATSRDIAGAPGYTF.

The chain is built from TRBV28 and TRBJ2-5; D gene uncertain. This CDR3 has 15 amino acids. Trimming pared 6 bases from V and 5 bases from J, leaving 19 bases between. CDR1 MDHEN and CDR2 SYDVKM come from the germline V gene. CDR3 residues: CASSRSGPVEETQYF. CDR3 in DNA: TGTGCCAGCAGCAGGTCTGGGCCAGTCGAGGAGACCCAGTACTTC.

V gene TRBV5-5 combines with J gene TRBJ2-5; the D gene is possibly TRBD1 (6 bases). This CDR3 is 16 amino acids long. The germline V gene encodes CDR1 SGHKS and CDR2 YYEKEE (reference sequence). Trimming took off 4 bases at V and 3 bases at J, with 19 bases between the two ends. The CDR3 loop reads CASSPDDRRREETQYF. In nucleotides, the CDR3 is TGTGCCAGCAGCCCGGACGACAGGAGAAGGGAAGAGACCCAGTACTTC.

V usage is TRBV19 and J usage is TRBJ2-1; weak D call: TRBD2 (6 bases). The V and J ends lost 0 bases and 7 bases respectively, with 10 bases between them. CDR3 length: 14 residues. Germline values: CDR1 LNHDA, CDR2 SQIVND (reference sequence). CDR3 in DNA: TGTGCCAGTAGTATAGAGTGGGAGGTAAATGAGCAGTTCTTC. Protein sequence: CASSIEWEVNEQFF.

The chain is built from TRBV3-1 (or the pseudogene TRBV3-2) and TRBJ1-3; D gene ambiguous. V lost 1 base and J 1 base, leaving 8 bases between the germline ends. The V gene's germline CDR1 is LGHDT and CDR2 YNNKEL (reference sequence). The CDR3 sequence is 15 residues long. The CDR3 region has the DNA TGTGCCAGCAGCCAAGCTGACACTTCTGGAAACACCATATATTTT. Its protein is CASSQADTSGNTIYF.

CDR3 DNA: TGTGCCAGCAGCTTAGATGTCGGGTATGAGCAGTACTTC. It codes for CASSLDVGYEQYF. The J gene is TRBJ2-7, the V gene TRBV11-3; D is unresolved. Germline CDR1 is SGHNT and CDR2 is YENEEA. CDR3 length: 13 amino acids. Between the trimmed V and J ends, which lost 0 bases and 7 bases, there was a span of 10 bases.

This clone was observed once. The J gene is TRBJ2-2, the V gene TRBV5-1, with a tentative D call TRBD1 (5 bases). CDR1 is SGHRS, CDR2 YFSETQ, per germline. The V gene lost 0 bases and the J gene lost 6 bases, with 9 bases spanning the gap. The CDR3 is 14 residues long. Here the CDR3 DNA reads TGCGCCAGCAGCTTGGCCAGGACACCCGGGGAGCTGTTTTTT. Translating gives CASSLARTPGELFF.

The V and J genes are TRBV4-2 and TRBJ2-3; 12 nucleotides align to TRBD2. V gave up 4 bases and J gave up 5 bases; unmatched junction bases: 4. The CDR3 is made up of 15 amino acids. The germline gives CDR1 LGHNA, CDR2 YNFKEQ. The chain's CDR3 is CASSPSSGREDTQYF. In DNA, the CDR3 is TGTGCCAGCAGCCCGTCTAGCGGGAGGGAAGATACGCAGTATTTT.

Worth noting for this clone: The sample carries other DNA sequences with the same CDR3. V is TRBV7-2 and J is TRBJ1-1; D ambiguous. CDR3 size: 15 residues. V dropped 0 bases and J dropped 0 bases, with 8 bases sitting between them. CDR1 and CDR2 from the germline V gene are SGHTA and FQGNSA. The CDR3 reads CASSLARGMNTEAFF. In nucleotides, the CDR3 is TGTGCCAGCAGCTTAGCGCGGGGTATGAACACTGAAGCTTTCTTT.

This clone was recorded many times. The chain has TRBV23-1 and TRBJ2-4; 8 bases match TRBD1. TRBV23-1 is noted as an ORF with a role that remains uncertain. The CDR3 consists of 17 residues. With V trimmed by 6 bases and J by 0 bases, 10 bases remained unmatched. The CDR3 reads CASRDDRGKLAKNIQYF. CDR3 coding DNA: TGCGCCAGCAGGGACGACAGGGGCAAACTAGCCAAAAACATTCAGTACTTC.

The J gene is TRBJ1-1, the V gene TRBV11-2, with 7 bases fitting TRBD1. Germline V gene sequence: CDR1 SGHAT, CDR2 FQNNGV. Losses at the gene ends were 1 base for V and 7 bases for J; bases not matched to a gene: 9. The length of the CDR3 is 15 residues. The CDR3 DNA is TGTGCCAGCAGCTTAGCCCATGATTACAGGGGTGAAGCTTTCTTT. Protein sequence: CASSLAHDYRGEAFF. Full variable domain (rest looked up from reference TRBV11-2 and TRBJ1-1): EAGVAQSPRYKIIEKRQSVAFWCNPISGHATLYWYQQILGQGPKLLIQFQNNGVVDDSQLPKDRFSAERLKGVDSTLKIQPAKLEDSAVYLCASSLAHDYRGEAFFGQGTRLTVV.

This chain joins TRBV10-3 and TRBJ1-5; possible D gene TRBD1, 5 bases. Germline V gives CDR1 ENHRY, CDR2 SYGVKD. Trimming left V 4 bases short and J 6 bases short, with 10 bases between. This CDR3 comprises 13 residues. CDR3 sequence reads: CAISGGDVQPQHF. The CDR3 DNA sequence: TGTGCCATCAGTGGGGGGGATGTTCAGCCCCAGCATTTT.